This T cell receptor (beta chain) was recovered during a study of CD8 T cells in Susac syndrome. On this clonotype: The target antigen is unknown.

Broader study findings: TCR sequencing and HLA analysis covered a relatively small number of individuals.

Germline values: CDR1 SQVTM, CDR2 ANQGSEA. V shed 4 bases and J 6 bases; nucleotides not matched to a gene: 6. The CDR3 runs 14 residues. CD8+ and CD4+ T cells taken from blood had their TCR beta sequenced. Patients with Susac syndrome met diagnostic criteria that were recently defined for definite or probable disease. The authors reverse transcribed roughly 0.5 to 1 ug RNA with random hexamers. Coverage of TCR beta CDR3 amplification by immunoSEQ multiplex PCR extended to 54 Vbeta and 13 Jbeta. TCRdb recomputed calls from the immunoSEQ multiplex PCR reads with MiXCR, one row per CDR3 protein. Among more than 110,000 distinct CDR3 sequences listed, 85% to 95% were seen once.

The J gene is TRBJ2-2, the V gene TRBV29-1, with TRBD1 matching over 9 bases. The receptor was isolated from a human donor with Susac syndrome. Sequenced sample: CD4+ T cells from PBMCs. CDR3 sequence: CSVGSGQGSGELFF. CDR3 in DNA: TGCAGCGTTGGCTCCGGACAGGGGTCCGGGGAGCTGTTTTTT.